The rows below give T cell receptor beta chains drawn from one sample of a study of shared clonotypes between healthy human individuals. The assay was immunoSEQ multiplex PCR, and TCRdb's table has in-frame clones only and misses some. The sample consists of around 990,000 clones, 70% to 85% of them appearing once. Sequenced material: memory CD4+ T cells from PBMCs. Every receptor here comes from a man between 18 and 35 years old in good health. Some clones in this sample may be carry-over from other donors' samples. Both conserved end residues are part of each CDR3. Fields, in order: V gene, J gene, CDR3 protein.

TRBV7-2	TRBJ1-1	CASSLGGGDTEAFF
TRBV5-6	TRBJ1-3	CASSHFSSIGNTIYF
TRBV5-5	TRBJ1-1	CASSLVFGGDTEAFF
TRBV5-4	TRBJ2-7	CASSRDNSYEQYF
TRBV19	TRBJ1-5	CASSIAQRGWNQPQHF
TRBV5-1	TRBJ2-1	CASSREQGGNEQFF
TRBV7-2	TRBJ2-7	CASSLGGRPYEQYF
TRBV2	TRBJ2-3	CASGVGSTDTQYF
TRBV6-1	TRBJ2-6	CASSDGALAGWSGANVLTF
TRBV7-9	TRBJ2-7	CASVSGAGSYEQYF
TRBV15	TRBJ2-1	CATSRASTSGSTEQFF
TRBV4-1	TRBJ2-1	CASSQAPLSGSVNEQFF
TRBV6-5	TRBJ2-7	CASSYNPSYEQYF
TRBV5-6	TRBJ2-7	CASSFYTGSEQYF
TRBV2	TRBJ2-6	CASSLGQGANVLTF
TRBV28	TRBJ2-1	CASSLSGTITVGQFF
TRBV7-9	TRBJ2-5	CASSLASGPQETQYF
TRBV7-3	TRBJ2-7	CASSSRQGTYEQYF
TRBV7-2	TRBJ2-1	CASSLDGARNEQFF
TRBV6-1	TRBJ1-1	CASSEAQGITEAFF
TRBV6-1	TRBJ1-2	CASSEGGWRAYGYTF
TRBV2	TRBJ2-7	CASSEARGLREAPYEQYF
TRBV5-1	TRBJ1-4	CASSRDRNEKLFF
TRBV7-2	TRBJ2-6	CASSLAAGALHGVLTF
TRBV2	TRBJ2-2	CASRPPTSGTGELFF
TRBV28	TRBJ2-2	CASSLAGRELFF
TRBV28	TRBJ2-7	CASSRTATYEQYF
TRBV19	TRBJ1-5	CATAFDRGLQPQHF
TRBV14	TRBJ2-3	CASSQDLGDTQYF
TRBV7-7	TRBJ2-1	CASSPDSYNEQFF
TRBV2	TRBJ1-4	CASGSFVTGNEKLFF
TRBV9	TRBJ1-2	CASSVAPGVGRGYTF
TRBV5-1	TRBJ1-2	CASRLDRENGYTF
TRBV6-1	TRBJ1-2	CASSAVSFNGYTF
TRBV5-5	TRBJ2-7	CASSLTGRLGDLPPSYEQYF
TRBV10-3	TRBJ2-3	CAISNPPGQEDQDTQYF